These T cell receptor beta chains were read from a single sample in a study of shared clonotypes between healthy human individuals. The assay was immunoSEQ multiplex PCR, and TCRdb's table has in-frame clones only and misses some. Here the sample spans some 2,500,000 clones, 93% being singletons. The sequencing sample was made of naive CD4+ T cells from PBMCs. The receptors were sampled from a man aged 18 to 29 in good health. Some clones in this sample may be carry-over from other donors' samples. The conserved cysteine and the conserved F or W are not part of the CDR3 here.

ASSTGDGSYNEQF,TRBV5-1,TRBJ2-1
ASSSIVTSGESYNEQF,TRBV13,TRBJ2-1
ASSSTWTLSDEKLF,TRBV27,TRBJ1-4
AWSLGTGTGNEQF,TRBV30,TRBJ2-1
ASSSQYRGPYEQY,TRBV27,TRBJ2-7
ASSRQALRVTQY,TRBV7-8,TRBJ2-3
ASSLGTPAMSHNEQF,TRBV18,TRBJ2-1
ASSPTVMNTEAF,TRBV5-1,TRBJ1-1
ASSLVGGIGEQY,TRBV7-2,TRBJ2-7
ASREDSHEQY,TRBV2,.
ASSLARGLYGYT,TRBV7-8,TRBJ1-2
ASSLAGTSLGELL,TRBV7-9,TRBJ2-2
ASSDSKGLVEQY,TRBV6-5,TRBJ2-7
ASSEWRAGSTGELF,TRBV6-1,TRBJ2-2
ASSFTVQGTYGYT,TRBV11-2,TRBJ1-2
ASSWGQGGTDTQY,TRBV2,TRBJ2-3
ASSRARGNVKYNEQF,TRBV11-3,TRBJ2-1
ASSLDPGLNYGYT,TRBV5-8,TRBJ1-2
ASSLAGSYEQY,TRBV5-1,TRBJ2-7
ASSPSQGPSGFNEQF,TRBV18,TRBJ2-1
ASSFMDRGPSEQY,TRBV28,TRBJ2-7
ASSLGREYEQY,TRBV7-2,TRBJ2-7
ASSQPGTGSYEQY,TRBV4-1,TRBJ2-7
ASRSNPSVWPH,TRBV2,TRBJ1-5
ASSSNAATDTQY,TRBV14,TRBJ2-3
ASSQDRRRQGWLTTEAF,TRBV14,TRBJ1-1
ASSQVSGIAELF,TRBV4-1,TRBJ2-2
ASSPIVVYQETQY,TRBV7-9,TRBJ2-5
ASSLGGRLNEQF,TRBV7-6,TRBJ2-1